These 14 T cell receptor beta chains were sequenced from one sample in a study of vaccination and CD4 T cells after COVID-19. The treatment: roughly 11-day PBMC culture with coronavirus spike peptide pools or control peptides (ViraFEST assay). No antigen has been assigned to these receptors. Sequencing of the DNA from cultured CD4+ T cells was carried out with the Oncomine TCR Beta short-read assay. TCRdb used MiXCR to reprocess the PCR reads, holding one entry per CDR3 protein. The table includes 20,000 to 30,000 distinct CDR3 sequences, approximately 37% detected once. Sequencing was performed on CD4+ T cells from blood, cultured in vitro. The receptors were sampled from a human donor who had recovered from COVID-19.

The J gene is TRBJ1-1, the V gene TRBV21-1; the DNA was not used to check the table's D call, TRBD1. TRBV21-1 is a pseudogene. The CDR3 runs to 16 residues. CDR3 bases: TGTGCCAGCAGCAATTGGGTGACGAGGGGCTACACTGAAGCTTTCTTT. It translates to CASSNWVTRGYTEAFF.

This sequence joins TRBV11-1 and TRBJ2-7; possibly TRBD1 for D (6 bases). CDR1 and CDR2 (germline): SGHAT, FQDESV (reference sequence). The CDR3 contains 16 residues. V lost 5 bases and J 3 bases, leaving 20 bases between the germline ends. CDR3 DNA: TGTGCCAGCAGCCAAGAGTCCCTGACAGGTGTCTACGAGCAGTACTTC. Amino acid sequence: CASSQESLTGVYEQYF.

This clonotype was seen a handful of times. The rearrangement links TRBV7-2 to TRBJ2-2, with D perhaps matching TRBD1 (9 bases). The V gene's germline CDR1 is SGHTA and CDR2 FQGNSA. This CDR3 spans 16 amino acids. The germline V and J ends were trimmed by 5 bases and 4 bases, with 17 bases remaining between them. The chain's CDR3 is CASSRGGQGSTGELFF. Here the CDR3 DNA reads TGTGCCAGCAGCCGGGGGGGACAGGGTAGCACCGGGGAGCTGTTTTTT.

The chain has TRBV4-2 and TRBJ2-1, with 8 bases matching TRBD2. Trimming took 4 bases from V and 5 from J; bases not matched to a gene: 13. The length of the CDR3 is 17 residues. Germline CDR1 and CDR2: LGHNA and YNFKEQ. CDR3 in amino acids: CASSLPPLAGHHNEQFF. CDR3 DNA sequence: TGTGCCAGCAGCCTCCCCCCCCTAGCGGGCCATCACAATGAGCAGTTCTTC.

A few counts support this clonotype. J is TRBJ1-5 and V is TRBV7-6; a weak D match, TRBD1 (6 bases). The CDR3 covers 13 residues. Germline CDR1 is SGHVS and CDR2 is FNYEAQ. V was cut by 4 bases and J by 5 bases, with 9 bases left in between. The CDR3 reads CASSWGRYQPQHF. CDR3 nucleotides: TGTGCCAGCAGCTGGGGGCGATATCAGCCCCAGCATTTT.

This clonotype was seen a handful of times. The J gene is TRBJ1-1, the V gene TRBV7-9; TRBD1 might be the D (5 bases). V gave up 3 bases and J gave up 1 base, with 9 bases separating them. The CDR3 covers 14 residues. In germline, CDR1 is SEHNR, CDR2 FQNEAQ (reference sequence). In nucleotides, the CDR3 is TGTGCCAGCAGCTTGGGACTCCAGAACACTGAAGCTTTCTTT. Protein: CASSLGLQNTEAFF.

There are a few counts of this clonotype. This chain connects TRBV19 to TRBJ1-5; 7 bases align to TRBD1. J lost 5 bases, V lost 8 bases, and 15 bases had no gene match. This CDR3 contains 16 residues. The germline gives CDR1 LNHDA, CDR2 SQIVND (reference sequence). For the CDR3, the DNA is TGTGCCAGTCTCCCCTCGGGACAGAGGGGTCATCAGCCCCAGCATTTT. Translated, it gives CASLPSGQRGHQPQHF.

The table lists this clonotype with a few counts. This rearrangement joins TRBV6-2 or TRBV6-3 to TRBJ2-7, with TRBD2 matching over 8 bases. This CDR3 region has 14 residues. Trimming removed 1 base from V and 3 bases from J; junction bases left unmatched: 2. CDR1 and CDR2 (germline): MNHEY, SVGEGT. CDR3 DNA: TGTGCCAGCAGTTACTGGCGGGAGGACTACGAGCAGTACTTC. This sequence encodes CASSYWREDYEQYF.

This clonotype was seen a few times. Here the CDR3 DNA reads TGCAGTGCTAGATCCCGCTTCAACGCCGAGCAGTACTTC. This codes for CSARSRFNAEQYF. This chain joins TRBV20-1 and TRBJ2-7; D call uncertain. CDR1 DFQATT and CDR2 SNEGSKA come from the germline V gene (reference sequence). This CDR3 contains 13 residues. The ends were cut back, 2 bases at V and 6 bases at J, with 14 bases in the middle.

The V and J genes are TRBV6-2 or TRBV6-3 and TRBJ2-7; 8 bases map to TRBD2. CDR1 is MNHEY, CDR2 SVGEGT, per germline. V lost 8 bases to trimming and J lost 1 base; unmatched junction nucleotides: 13. There are 16 residues in the CDR3. Written as DNA, the CDR3 is TGTGCCAGCCAAAAATTCTCCGGGACTAGATCCTACGAGCAGTACTTC. Translation: CASQKFSGTRSYEQYF.

The chain combines TRBV2 with TRBJ1-5, with 9 positions matching TRBD1. This CDR3 has 15 residues. Germline V gene sequence: CDR1 SNHLY, CDR2 FYNNEI. J was trimmed by 2 bases and V by 6 bases; bases with no gene match: 5. The CDR3 DNA is TGTGCCAGCAGGGGACAGGGAACAGGCAATCAGCCCCAGCATTTT. Translated: CASRGQGTGNQPQHF.

This clonotype was picked up a small number of times. This rearrangement joins TRBV12-3 or TRBV12-4 to TRBJ1-1; weak D call: TRBD1 (5 bases). The V and J ends lost 4 bases and 0 bases respectively, with 15 bases between them. The CDR3 is 16 amino acids. CDR3: CASSSDRPRLNTEAFF. CDR3 coding DNA: TGTGCCAGCAGTTCAGACAGACCGAGATTGAACACTGAAGCTTTCTTT.

V usage is TRBV20-1 and J usage is TRBJ2-1; 7 bases fit TRBD2. This CDR3 spans 15 amino acids. Per the germline V gene, CDR1 is DFQATT and CDR2 is SNEGSKA (reference sequence). V shed 3 bases and J 6 bases; nucleotides not matched to a gene: 11. CDR3 DNA sequence: TGCAGTGCTAGTCAAGTAGAAGCGGGACGCAATGAGCAGTTCTTC. Translating gives CSASQVEAGRNEQFF.

This clonotype was observed a handful of times. The chain links TRBV20-1 to TRBJ2-1, with D possibly matching TRBD2 (5 bases). The CDR3 runs to 14 residues. The germline CDR1 and CDR2 sequences are DFQATT and SNEGSKA (reference sequence). V dropped 2 bases and J dropped 5 bases, with 13 bases sitting between them. The CDR3 loop reads CSARSPPGNNEQFF. The CDR3 region has the DNA TGCAGTGCTAGAAGTCCCCCCGGGAACAATGAGCAGTTCTTC.